The 15 T cell receptor beta chains below all came from one sample that was sequenced in a study of blood T cell repertoires in COVID-19. TCRdb keeps only in-frame clones here, not all; method: immunoSEQ multiplex PCR. The table has tens of thousands of clones, around 85% seen once; the top ten hold about 10%. Sequenced sample: peripheral blood. The origin of the receptors is a man aged 65-85 years with acute or convalescent COVID-19.

This clone has just one count. The sample contains more than one DNA sequence encoding this CDR3. The rearrangement uses TRBV27 and TRBJ2-5, with D possibly TRBD1 on 6 matching bases. This CDR3 is 13 amino acids long. V lost 4 bases and J lost 3, with 9 bases in between. Per the germline V gene, CDR1 is MNHEY and CDR2 is SMNVEV (reference sequence). The DNA of the CDR3 is TGTGCCAGCAGTTCCTACAGGGAAGAGACCCAGTACTTC. It is translated as CASSSYREETQYF.

The chain uses TRBV7-2 and TRBJ1-2; TRBD1 matches 8 bases. Germline loops: CDR1 SGHTA, CDR2 FQGNSA. This CDR3 comprises 15 residues. J was trimmed by 5 bases and V by 6 bases; bases with no gene match: 11. The CDR3 reads CASSFSTGVPYGYTF. The DNA of the CDR3 is TGTGCCAGCAGTTTTTCGACAGGGGTTCCGTATGGCTACACCTTC.

Only a few counts were recorded for this clone. The V call is TRBV7-2, the J call TRBJ1-2; a weak D match, TRBD1 (6 bases). This CDR3 is 14 amino acids long. V was shortened by 4 bases and J by 4 bases, with 13 bases between the two germline ends. Germline CDR1 is SGHTA and CDR2 is FQGNSA. CDR3 loop: CASSSTGTLYGYTF. CDR3 nucleotide sequence: TGTGCCAGCAGCTCTACCGGGACACTCTATGGCTACACCTTC.

The V gene is TRBV5-4, the J gene TRBJ1-6; the D gene is possibly TRBD1 (6 bases). V gave up 3 bases and J gave up 0 bases, with 16 bases separating them. The CDR3 has 18 residues. Germline V gene lookup returns CDR1 SGHNT and CDR2 YYREEE (reference sequence). CDR3 loop: CASSSGGGASSYNSPLHF. Written as DNA, the CDR3 is TGTGCCAGCAGCTCGGGGGGGGGCGCGAGCTCCTATAATTCACCCCTCCACTTT.

This clone has more than one count but fewer than ten. The rearrangement uses TRBV7-6 and TRBJ1-6; 11 nucleotides match TRBD1. CDR3 length equals 16 residues. Germline CDR1 reads SGHVS; CDR2 reads FNYEAQ. The V and J ends lost 1 base and 10 bases, in that order; junction bases with no gene match: 6. The CDR3 DNA sequence: TGTGCCAGCAGCTTAGGAGGACAGGGGGCAGGGTCACCCCTCCACTTT. Translating it yields CASSLGGQGAGSPLHF. Full variable domain (rest looked up from reference TRBV7-6 and TRBJ1-6): GAGVSQSPRYKVTKRGQDVALRCDPISGHVSLYWYRQALGQGPEFLTYFNYEAQQDKSGLPNDRFSAERPEGSISTLTIQRTEQRDSAMYRCASSLGGQGAGSPLHFGNGTRLTVT.

The chain joins TRBV5-1 to TRBJ2-2; 9 bases fit TRBD2. The CDR3 extends over 16 amino acids. Germline V lookup: CDR1 SGHRS, CDR2 YFSETQ. V shed 4 bases, J shed 2 bases, and the junction held 6 bases outside the gene matches. CDR3 region: CASSRLAGANTGELFF. CDR3 nucleotides: TGCGCCAGCAGCCGCTTAGCGGGGGCCAACACCGGGGAGCTGTTTTTT.

In nucleotides, the CDR3 is TGTGCCAGCAGCTTAGGGACAGGGGTTGCCGAGCAGTACTTC. It codes for CASSLGTGVAEQYF. This chain uses TRBV11-2 with TRBJ2-7; 9 bases line up with TRBD1. Germline CDR1 SGHAT, CDR2 FQNNGV. The trim removed 1 base at V and 6 bases at J, leaving 4 bases unmatched. The CDR3 runs to 14 residues.

This chain uses TRBV20-1 with TRBJ1-4; D not resolved. Germline V lookup: CDR1 DFQATT, CDR2 SNEGSKA (reference sequence). This CDR3 is 14 amino acids long. V shed 6 bases and J shed 3 bases, with 14 bases lying between them. CDR3 DNA: TGCAGTGCGAGTCGGCTGCGGGCTAATGAAAAACTGTTTTTT. Translating gives CSASRLRANEKLFF.

The chain combines TRBV2 with TRBJ1-5; the D is unclear. CDR1 SNHLY and CDR2 FYNNEI come from the germline V gene. V lost 6 bases, J lost 4 bases, and 10 bases lay in between. The CDR3 extends over 13 amino acids. CDR3 in amino acids: CASRTDDNQPQHF. The DNA of the CDR3 is TGTGCCAGCAGGACTGACGATAATCAGCCCCAGCATTTT.

This chain links TRBV3-1 (or the pseudogene TRBV3-2) with TRBJ2-6; TRBD2 agrees at 10 bases. Germline V gene sequence: CDR1 LGHDT, CDR2 YNNKEL (reference sequence). V gave up 0 bases and J gave up 0 bases; unmatched junction bases: 5. The CDR3 consists of 19 residues. CDR3: CASSQETSGGASGANVLTF. The DNA for the CDR3 is TGTGCCAGCAGCCAAGAAACCAGCGGGGGGGCCTCTGGGGCCAACGTCCTGACTTTC.

The chain has TRBV21-1 and TRBJ1-4; the table's D gene call, TRBD1, was not cross checked with the DNA. TRBV21-1 is marked as a pseudogene. This CDR3 is 12 amino acids long. In DNA form, the CDR3 reads TGTGCCGGAACAGGGGTAGGTGAAAAACTGTTTTTT. Its translation is CAGTGVGEKLFF.

The V gene is TRBV5-1, the J gene TRBJ2-1; maybe TRBD2 (7 bases). V was clipped by 4 bases and J by 0 bases, with 11 bases between them. Germline CDR1 and CDR2: SGHRS and YFSETQ. There are 15 residues in the CDR3. The CDR3 DNA sequence: TGCGCCAGCAGCAGCGCGGGGGCCTCCTACAATGAGCAGTTCTTC. It yields the protein CASSSAGASYNEQFF.

This sequence joins TRBV7-2 and TRBJ1-4, with TRBD1 matching 7 bases. The germline V gene has CDR1 SGHTA and CDR2 FQGNSA. This CDR3 is built from 16 residues. With 5 bases clipped from V and 3 bases from J, the junction kept 9 bases outside the gene matches. The CDR3 reads CASSGKKGGSNEKLFF. Here the CDR3 DNA reads TGTGCCAGCAGCGGCAAAAAAGGGGGCTCTAATGAAAAACTGTTTTTT. Full variable domain (outside the CDR3, taken from reference TRBV7-2 and TRBJ1-4): GAGVSQSPSNKVTEKGKDVELRCDPISGHTALYWYRQSLGQGLEFLIYFQGNSAPDKSGLPSDRFSAERTGGSVSTLTIQRTQQEDSAVYLCASSGKKGGSNEKLFFGSGTQLSVL.

This chain uses TRBV2 with TRBJ1-5; D is perhaps TRBD1 (6 bases). Trimming left V 7 bases short and J 8 bases short, with 18 bases between. CDR1 is SNHLY and CDR2 is FYNNEI in the germline V gene. The CDR3 spans 14 residues. CDR3 sequence: CASNRGARGEPQHF. As DNA, the CDR3 is TGTGCCAGCAACCGGGGGGCACGTGGTGAGCCCCAGCATTTT.

CDR3 DNA: TGTGCCAGCAGCCCGGGGTCTCTGCAGTTCTTC. Amino acid sequence: CASSPGSLQFF. The chain employs TRBV3-1 (or the pseudogene TRBV3-2) and TRBJ2-1; a possible D gene is TRBD2 (5 bases). Trimming left V 4 bases short and J 12 bases short, with 10 bases between. Germline V CDR1 and CDR2: LGHDT, YNNKEL (reference sequence). The CDR3 spans 11 residues.